This note documents a single T cell receptor beta chain sequence. The antigen is not known. The data belong to a study of blood T cells in healthy people across ages. Study overall: Template switching caught about one barcoded beta molecule for each two T cells. Study outcomes and limitations: When set beside aged donors, long-lived donors presented more naive CD4+ cells and higher diversity. A strong correlation between TCR beta diversity and naive T cell percentage was seen.

Through a sample-barcoded 5' primer and a J-beta primer mix, a second PCR was run for roughly 7 to 11 cycles. TCRdb reanalysed the 5' RACE reads using MiXCR and keeps one entry per CDR3 protein. The sample yields roughly 1.6 million distinct CDR3 sequences, almost 35% seen once. Germline V CDR1 and CDR2: MDHEN, SYDVKM. V lost 5 bases, J lost 9 bases, and 14 bases stayed unmatched. This CDR3 comprises 16 residues. With each sample, at least 6 micrograms of total RNA were extracted. The sample comprised blood. V is TRBV28 and J is TRBJ2-1, with 9 positions matching TRBD2. This clonotype was sampled from a woman aged 30 to 39 in good health. The CDR3 sequence is CASSAPGLAGKSEQFF. The CDR3 nucleotides read TGTGCCAGCAGTGCCCCGGGACTAGCAGGCAAAAGTGAGCAGTTCTTC.